Below, 24 T cell receptor beta chains from the same sample are listed, as sequenced in a study of blood T cell repertoires in COVID-19. TCRdb's table, derived via immunoSEQ multiplex PCR, lists solely in-frame clones and lacks some. The sample lists 200,000 to 300,000 clones, 70% to 90% seen once, with about 0.7% in the top ten. Material: peripheral blood. These receptors were obtained from a human donor in a cohort sampled during active COVID-19.

The rearrangement joins TRBV2 to TRBJ2-1, with TRBD2 identical over 9 bases. CDR3 length: 17 residues. Trimming at V came to 7 bases and at J to 7 bases, leaving 17 bases not matched to a gene. The germline V gene encodes CDR1 SNHLY and CDR2 FYNNEI. CDR3 amino acids: CASTLSGGLAGINEQFF. CDR3 sequence (DNA): TGTGCCAGCACCCTTTCGGGGGGCCTAGCGGGAATAAATGAGCAGTTCTTC.

The rearrangement links TRBV4-1 to TRBJ1-1; 8 bases map to TRBD1. Trimming removed 1 base from V and 2 bases from J; junction bases left unmatched: 3. CDR1 and CDR2 (germline): MGHRA, YSYEKL. This CDR3 is built from 15 residues. CDR3: CASSQGTGINTEAFF. CDR3 bases: TGCGCCAGCAGCCAAGGGACAGGGATTAACACTGAAGCTTTCTTT.

The J gene is TRBJ1-2, the V gene TRBV19; TRBD1 agrees at 12 bases. With 5 bases clipped from V and 8 bases from J, the junction kept 3 bases outside the gene matches. Germline loops: CDR1 LNHDA, CDR2 SQIVND (reference sequence). The CDR3 is made up of 13 amino acids. CDR3 residues: CASSPGTGGGYTF. The CDR3, as DNA: TGTGCCAGTAGTCCCGGGACAGGGGGCGGCTACACCTTC. Complete variable domain (other parts from reference TRBV19 and TRBJ1-2): DGGITQSPKYLFRKEGQNVTLSCEQNLNHDAMYWYRQDPGQGLRLIYYSQIVNDFQKGDIAEGYSVSREKKESFPLTVTSAQKNPTAFYLCASSPGTGGGYTFGSGTRLTVV.

This clone was seen a few times. The chain is built from TRBV19 and TRBJ1-1; D is perhaps TRBD1 (5 bases). The CDR3 covers 12 residues. The germline gives CDR1 LNHDA, CDR2 SQIVND (reference sequence). The CDR3 nucleotides read TGTGCACCCCCGACAGAGAACACTGAAGCTTTCTTT. It translates to CAPPTENTEAFF.

The chain recombines TRBV7-9 with TRBJ1-1, with a weak D call TRBD1 (6 bases). Germline values: CDR1 SEHNR, CDR2 FQNEAQ (reference sequence). Trimming cost V 0 bases and J 6 bases, with 14 bases left between them. The CDR3 covers 15 residues. In nucleotides, the CDR3 is TGTGCCAGCAGCTTAGCGGAGGGGGGGGATTCTGAAGCTTTCTTT. Amino acids: CASSLAEGGDSEAFF.

The chain has TRBV19 and TRBJ1-1; no clear D. Germline V gene sequence: CDR1 LNHDA, CDR2 SQIVND (reference sequence). This CDR3 has 14 residues. Trimming stripped 2 bases from V and 0 bases from J, with 7 bases between. As DNA, the CDR3 is TGTGCCAGTAGTATAAAGTACATGAACACTGAAGCTTTCTTT. This encodes CASSIKYMNTEAFF. Variable domain in full (rest from reference TRBV19 and TRBJ1-1): DGGITQSPKYLFRKEGQNVTLSCEQNLNHDAMYWYRQDPGQGLRLIYYSQIVNDFQKGDIAEGYSVSREKKESFPLTVTSAQKNPTAFYLCASSIKYMNTEAFFGQGTRLTVV.

As DNA, the CDR3 is TGTGCCAGTAGCCATATGGGGGGGCCCAAAAACATTCAGTACTTC. Translated: CASSHMGGPKNIQYF. The V call is TRBV19, the J call TRBJ2-4, with D possibly being TRBD2 (7 bases). With 6 bases removed from V and 2 bases from J, the gap between germline ends came to 14 bases. Germline CDR1 and CDR2: LNHDA and SQIVND (reference sequence). The CDR3 extends over 15 amino acids.

The chain combines TRBV6-2 or TRBV6-3 with TRBJ2-1, with 9 bases matching TRBD2. V lost 0 bases to trimming and J lost 0 bases; unmatched junction nucleotides: 3. CDR3 length: 17 residues. The germline CDR1 and CDR2 sequences are MNHEY and SVGEGT. In DNA form, the CDR3 reads TGTGCCAGCAGTTACTCCAGACTAGCGGACTCCTACAATGAGCAGTTCTTC. This encodes CASSYSRLADSYNEQFF.

The chain links TRBV4-3 to TRBJ2-1, with D tentatively TRBD2 (5 bases). The V end lost 0 bases, the J end lost 3 bases, and 9 bases lay between the germline ends. Germline V lookup: CDR1 LGHNA, CDR2 YSLEER. The CDR3 loop spans 15 amino acids. The CDR3 region is CASSQDNEGYNEQFF. The CDR3 DNA follows: TGCGCCAGCAGCCAAGATAATGAGGGCTACAATGAGCAGTTCTTC.

The V and J genes are TRBV3-1 (or the pseudogene TRBV3-2) and TRBJ1-6; no reliable D call. Trimming took off 4 bases at V and 6 bases at J, with 10 bases between the two ends. The germline V gene encodes CDR1 LGHDT and CDR2 YNNKEL (reference sequence). The CDR3 contains 14 residues. The CDR3: CASSLSAINSPLHF. The CDR3 DNA reads TGTGCCAGCAGCCTCAGTGCCATTAATTCACCCCTCCACTTT.

The gene calls are TRBV11-3 and TRBJ1-1, with unresolved D. Germline assignment: CDR1 SGHNT and CDR2 YENEEA. Trimming stripped 5 bases from V and 2 bases from J, with 9 bases between. The CDR3 is 13 amino acids. The CDR3 region is CASSTYTNTEAFF. CDR3 sequence (DNA): TGTGCCAGCAGCACATACACAAACACTGAAGCTTTCTTT.

The V call is TRBV9, the J call TRBJ1-2, with a possible D match to TRBD1 (5 bases). V lost 0 bases and J lost 3, with 12 bases in between. Germline V lookup: CDR1 SGDLS, CDR2 YYNGEE. This CDR3 contains 15 residues. The CDR3 protein is CASSVDGGKDYGYTF. The CDR3 DNA reads TGTGCCAGCAGCGTAGATGGGGGGAAGGACTATGGCTACACCTTC.

V gene TRBV30 combines with J gene TRBJ1-5; 10 bases match TRBD1. V gave up 1 base and J gave up 5 bases; unmatched junction bases: 14. Germline CDR1 GTSNPN, CDR2 SVGIG (reference sequence). This CDR3 is 18 amino acids long. CDR3 DNA: TGTGCCTGGAGTGCCGGGACAGGGGCTTATAGGAGGGATCAGCCCCAGCATTTT. Protein: CAWSAGTGAYRRDQPQHF. Drawing the rest from reference TRBV30 and TRBJ1-5, the complete variable domain is SQTIHQWPATLVQPVGSPLSLECTVEGTSNPNLYWYRQAAGRGLQLLFYSVGIGQISSEVPQNLSASRPQDRQFILSSKKLLLSDSGFYLCAWSAGTGAYRRDQPQHFGDGTRLSIL.

Concerning this clone: The sample has other DNA sequences that encode this CDR3 too. V usage is TRBV5-6 and J usage is TRBJ1-1; 8 nucleotides match TRBD1. With V trimmed by 4 bases and J by 3 bases, 2 bases remained unmatched. Germline-derived CDR1 and CDR2 are SGHDT and YYEEEE. The CDR3 runs 13 residues. The CDR3 DNA follows: TGTGCCAGCAGCCCGGACAGGGACACTGAAGCTTTCTTT. Translated, it gives CASSPDRDTEAFF.

The chain uses TRBV7-2 and TRBJ1-2; 7 bases are a match to TRBD1. The CDR3 loop spans 16 amino acids. CDR1 SGHTA and CDR2 FQGNSA come from the germline V gene. J lost 1 base, V lost 4 bases, and 9 bases had no gene match. CDR3 nucleotides: TGTGCCAGCAGCTACTCCGGGACAGTTCTTAACTATGGCTACACCTTC. Translated: CASSYSGTVLNYGYTF.

This chain uses TRBV5-1 with TRBJ2-1, with D maybe TRBD2 (5 bases). In germline, CDR1 is SGHRS, CDR2 YFSETQ. V shed 2 bases and J shed 6 bases, with 12 bases lying between them. The CDR3 consists of 14 residues. The CDR3 DNA sequence: TGCGCCAGCAGCTTTAGGCGCGGAGGCAATGAGCAGTTCTTC. The encoded protein is CASSFRRGGNEQFF.

The chain uses TRBV5-6 and TRBJ1-4, with D perhaps TRBD1 (6 bases). The germline gives CDR1 SGHDT, CDR2 YYEEEE. The CDR3 is 16 amino acids. The V end was cut by 2 bases, the J end by 0 bases, with 11 bases between. CDR3 region: CASSFLGGATNEKLFF. CDR3 in DNA: TGTGCCAGCAGCTTCCTAGGGGGAGCAACTAATGAAAAACTGTTTTTT.

The genes are TRBV21-1 and TRBJ1-1; the table's D call, TRBD1, has no DNA check behind it. TRBV21-1 is recorded as a pseudogene. The length of the CDR3 is 13 residues. The CDR3 nucleotides are TGTGCCAGCAGTTTTACAGGGGGCGCTGAAGCTTTCTTT. Protein product: CASSFTGGAEAFF.

This chain connects TRBV7-3 to TRBJ2-3; possibly TRBD1 for D (5 bases). Looked up from germline, CDR1 is SGHTA and CDR2 is FQGTGA. CDR3 length: 15 amino acids. The germline V and J ends were trimmed by 4 bases and 1 base, with 12 bases remaining between them. This CDR3 is CASSYGHQGTDTQYF. The DNA of the CDR3 is TGTGCCAGCAGCTATGGACACCAGGGCACAGATACGCAGTATTTT.

CDR3 protein: CASSEEDRGEYGYTF. The CDR3 DNA reads TGCGCCAGCAGTGAGGAGGACAGGGGAGAATATGGCTACACCTTC. This chain joins TRBV10-2 and TRBJ1-2, with 9 bases identical to TRBD1. CDR3 size: 15 residues. Germline CDR1 reads WSHSY; CDR2 reads SAAADI. V dropped 2 bases and J dropped 5; count of bases not matched to a gene: 6.

The CDR3 spells CASRSYGYTF. The CDR3 DNA is TGTGCCAGCAGGAGTTATGGCTACACCTTC. This chain joins TRBV12-3 or TRBV12-4 and TRBJ1-2, with D hard to call. CDR3 length equals 10 residues. Trimming took off 6 bases at V and 5 bases at J, with 4 bases between the two ends.

V usage is TRBV7-6 and J usage is TRBJ2-3; 10 bases fit TRBD2. The V gene end was trimmed by 2 bases and the J gene end by 2 bases; junction bases not matched to a gene: 4. Germline V gene sequence: CDR1 SGHVS, CDR2 FNYEAQ. The CDR3 has 16 residues. The DNA for the CDR3 is TGTGCCAGCAGCTTACCACTAGCGGGGTTCACAGATACGCAGTATTTT. Protein sequence: CASSLPLAGFTDTQYF. Variable domain in full (rest from reference TRBV7-6 and TRBJ2-3): GAGVSQSPRYKVTKRGQDVALRCDPISGHVSLYWYRQALGQGPEFLTYFNYEAQQDKSGLPNDRFSAERPEGSISTLTIQRTEQRDSAMYRCASSLPLAGFTDTQYFGPGTRLTVL.

The V and J genes are TRBV10-3 and TRBJ2-5; the D is unclear. Trimming left V 2 bases short and J 5 bases short, with 6 bases between. Germline lookup yields CDR1 ENHRY and CDR2 SYGVKD. The CDR3 loop spans 12 amino acids. The CDR3 is CAISEIRETQYF. The CDR3 bases are TGTGCCATCAGTGAGATACGGGAGACCCAGTACTTC.

The chain employs TRBV5-1 and TRBJ1-5; TRBD1 is a possible D gene (6 bases). Germline V gene data show CDR1 as SGHRS and CDR2 as YFSETQ. The germline V and J ends were trimmed by 0 bases and 5 bases, with 6 bases remaining between them. This CDR3 has 13 amino acids. CDR3 in amino acids: CASSLDRDQPQHF. The DNA for the CDR3 is TGCGCCAGCAGCTTGGACAGGGATCAGCCCCAGCATTTT.